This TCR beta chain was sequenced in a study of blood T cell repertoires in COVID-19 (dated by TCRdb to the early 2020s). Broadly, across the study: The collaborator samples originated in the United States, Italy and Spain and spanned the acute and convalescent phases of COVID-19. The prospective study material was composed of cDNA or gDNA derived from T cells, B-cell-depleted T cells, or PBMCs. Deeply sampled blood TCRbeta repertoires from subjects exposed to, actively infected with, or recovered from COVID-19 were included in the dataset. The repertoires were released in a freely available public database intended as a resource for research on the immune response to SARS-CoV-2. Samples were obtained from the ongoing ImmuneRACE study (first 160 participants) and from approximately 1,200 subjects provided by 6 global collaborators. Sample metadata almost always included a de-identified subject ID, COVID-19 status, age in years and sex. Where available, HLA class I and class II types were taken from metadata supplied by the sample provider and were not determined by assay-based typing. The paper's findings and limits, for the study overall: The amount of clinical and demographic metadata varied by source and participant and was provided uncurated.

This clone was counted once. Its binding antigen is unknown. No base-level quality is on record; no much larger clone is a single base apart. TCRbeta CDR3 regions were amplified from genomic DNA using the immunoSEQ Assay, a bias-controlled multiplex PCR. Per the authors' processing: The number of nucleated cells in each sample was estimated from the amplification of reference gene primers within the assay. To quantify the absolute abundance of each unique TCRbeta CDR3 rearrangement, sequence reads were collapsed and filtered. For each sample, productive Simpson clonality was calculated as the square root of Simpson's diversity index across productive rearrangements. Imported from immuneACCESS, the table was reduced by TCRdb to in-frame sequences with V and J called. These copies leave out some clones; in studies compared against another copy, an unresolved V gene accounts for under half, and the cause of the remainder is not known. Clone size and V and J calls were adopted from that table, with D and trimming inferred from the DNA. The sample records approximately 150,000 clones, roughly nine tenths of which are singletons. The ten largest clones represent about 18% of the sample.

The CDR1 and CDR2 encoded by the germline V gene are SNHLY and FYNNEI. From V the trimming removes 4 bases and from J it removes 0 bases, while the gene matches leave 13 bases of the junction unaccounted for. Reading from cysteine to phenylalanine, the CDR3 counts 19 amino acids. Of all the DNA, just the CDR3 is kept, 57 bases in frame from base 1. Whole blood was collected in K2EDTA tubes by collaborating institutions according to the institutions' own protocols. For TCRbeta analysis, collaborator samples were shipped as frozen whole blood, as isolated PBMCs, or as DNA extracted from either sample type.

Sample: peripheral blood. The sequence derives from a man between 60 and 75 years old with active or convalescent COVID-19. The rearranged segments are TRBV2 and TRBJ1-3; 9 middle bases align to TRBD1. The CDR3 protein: CASSATGGETSSSGNTIYF. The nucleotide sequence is TGTGCCAGCAGTGCCACAGGGGGCGAAACGTCGAGCTCTGGAAACACCATATATTTT.